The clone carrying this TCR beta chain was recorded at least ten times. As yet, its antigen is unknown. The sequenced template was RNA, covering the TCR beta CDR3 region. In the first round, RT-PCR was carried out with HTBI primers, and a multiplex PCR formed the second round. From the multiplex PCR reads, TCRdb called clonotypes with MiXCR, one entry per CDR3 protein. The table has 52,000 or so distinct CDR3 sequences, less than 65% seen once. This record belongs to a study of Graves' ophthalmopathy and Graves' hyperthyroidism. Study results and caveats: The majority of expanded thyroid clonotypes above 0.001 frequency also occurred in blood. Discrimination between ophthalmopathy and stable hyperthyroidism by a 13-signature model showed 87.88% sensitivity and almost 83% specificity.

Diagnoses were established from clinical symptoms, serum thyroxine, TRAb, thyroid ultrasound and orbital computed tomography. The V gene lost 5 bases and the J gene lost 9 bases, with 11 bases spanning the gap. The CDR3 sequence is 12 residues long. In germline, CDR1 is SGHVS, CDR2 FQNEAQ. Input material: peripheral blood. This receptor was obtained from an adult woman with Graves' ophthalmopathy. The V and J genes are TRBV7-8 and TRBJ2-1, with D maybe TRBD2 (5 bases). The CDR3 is CASSTSTSEQFF. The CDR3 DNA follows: TGTGCCAGCAGCACCAGCACTAGTGAGCAGTTCTTC.